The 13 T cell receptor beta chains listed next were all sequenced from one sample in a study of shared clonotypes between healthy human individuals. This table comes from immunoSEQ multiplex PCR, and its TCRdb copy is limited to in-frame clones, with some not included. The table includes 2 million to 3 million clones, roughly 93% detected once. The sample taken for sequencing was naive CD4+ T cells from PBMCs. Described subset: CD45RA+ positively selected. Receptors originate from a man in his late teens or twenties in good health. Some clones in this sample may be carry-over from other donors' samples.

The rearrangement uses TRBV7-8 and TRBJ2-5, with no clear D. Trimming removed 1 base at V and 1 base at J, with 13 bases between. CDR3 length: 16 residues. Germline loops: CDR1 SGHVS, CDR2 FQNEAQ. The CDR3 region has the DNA TGTGCCAGCAGCTTAGGAAGGTGGCGGCGCCAAGAGACCCAGTACTTC. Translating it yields CASSLGRWRRQETQYF.

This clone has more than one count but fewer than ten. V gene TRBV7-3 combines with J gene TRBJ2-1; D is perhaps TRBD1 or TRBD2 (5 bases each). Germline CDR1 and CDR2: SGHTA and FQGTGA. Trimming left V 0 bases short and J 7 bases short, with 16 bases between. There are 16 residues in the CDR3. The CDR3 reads CASSLTGTPPRNEQFF. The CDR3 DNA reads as TGTGCCAGCAGCTTAACGGGGACCCCCCCGAGGAATGAGCAGTTCTTC.

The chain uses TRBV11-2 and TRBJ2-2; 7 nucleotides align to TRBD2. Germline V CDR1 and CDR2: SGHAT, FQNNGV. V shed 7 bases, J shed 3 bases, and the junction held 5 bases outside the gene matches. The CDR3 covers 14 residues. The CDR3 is CASNPGGYTGELFF. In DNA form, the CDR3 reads TGTGCCAGCAACCCCGGGGGGTACACCGGGGAGCTGTTTTTT.

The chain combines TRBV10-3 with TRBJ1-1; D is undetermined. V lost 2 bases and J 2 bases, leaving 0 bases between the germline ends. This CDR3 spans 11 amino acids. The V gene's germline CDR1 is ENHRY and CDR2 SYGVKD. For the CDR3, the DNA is TGTGCCATCAGTGAGAACACTGAAGCTTTCTTT. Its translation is CAISENTEAFF.

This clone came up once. The DNA of the CDR3 is TGCAGCGTGGGGAGGGCCCTGGGCTACGAGCAGTACTTC. Translating gives CSVGRALGYEQYF. This chain joins TRBV29-1 and TRBJ2-7; 7 bases line up with TRBD2. The V gene's germline CDR1 is SQVTM and CDR2 ANQGSEA. The CDR3 extends over 13 amino acids. The V and J ends lost 6 bases and 3 bases, in that order; junction bases with no gene match: 8.

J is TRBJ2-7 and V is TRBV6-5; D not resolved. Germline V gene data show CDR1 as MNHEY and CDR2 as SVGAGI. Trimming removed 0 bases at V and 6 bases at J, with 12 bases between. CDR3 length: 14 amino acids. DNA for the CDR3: TGTGCCAGCAGTTACTCGGTGCCCGTCAGCGAGCAGTACTTC. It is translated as CASSYSVPVSEQYF.

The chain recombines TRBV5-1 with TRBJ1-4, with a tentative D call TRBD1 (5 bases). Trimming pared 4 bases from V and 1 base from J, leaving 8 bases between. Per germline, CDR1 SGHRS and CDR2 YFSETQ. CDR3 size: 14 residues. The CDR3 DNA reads TGCGCCAGCAGCCCGGGGGGAACTAATGAAAAACTGTTTTTT. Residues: CASSPGGTNEKLFF.

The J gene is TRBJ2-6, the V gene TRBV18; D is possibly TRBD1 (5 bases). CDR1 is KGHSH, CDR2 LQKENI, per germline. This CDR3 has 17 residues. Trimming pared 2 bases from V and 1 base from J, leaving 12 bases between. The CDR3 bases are TGTGCCAGCTCACCATCGTTACAGGCATCTGGGGCCAACGTCCTGACTTTC. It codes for CASSPSLQASGANVLTF. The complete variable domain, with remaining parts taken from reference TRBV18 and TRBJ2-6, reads NAGVMQNPRHLVRRRGQEARLRCSPMKGHSHVYWYRQLPEEGLKFMVYLQKENIIDESGMPKERFSAEFPKEGPSILRIQQVVRGDSAAYFCASSPSLQASGANVLTFGAGSRLTVL.

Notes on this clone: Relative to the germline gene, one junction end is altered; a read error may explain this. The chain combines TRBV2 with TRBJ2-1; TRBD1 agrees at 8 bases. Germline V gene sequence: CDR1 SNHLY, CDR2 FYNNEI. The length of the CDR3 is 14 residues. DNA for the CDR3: TGTGCCAGCAGTGATCTTGGACAGGGTTGGCTTAGGGTCTTC. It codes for CASSDLGQGWLRVF.

CDR3: CASSLMGRESTDTQYF. The CDR3 nucleotides are TGTGCCAGCAGCTTAATGGGGCGGGAGAGCACAGATACGCAGTATTTT. The chain employs TRBV7-3 and TRBJ2-3, with 7 bases lining up with TRBD2. Germline trimming cut 1 base from V and 0 bases from J; bases unmatched to any gene: 4. The length of the CDR3 is 16 residues. Germline loops: CDR1 SGHTA, CDR2 FQGTGA.

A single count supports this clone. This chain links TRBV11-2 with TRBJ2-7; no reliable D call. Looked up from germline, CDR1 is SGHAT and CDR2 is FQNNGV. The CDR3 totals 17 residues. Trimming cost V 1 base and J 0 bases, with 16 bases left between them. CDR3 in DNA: TGTGCCAGCAGCTTAGTCTCCCGGGCTGCAAACTCCTACGAGCAGTACTTC. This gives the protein CASSLVSRAANSYEQYF.

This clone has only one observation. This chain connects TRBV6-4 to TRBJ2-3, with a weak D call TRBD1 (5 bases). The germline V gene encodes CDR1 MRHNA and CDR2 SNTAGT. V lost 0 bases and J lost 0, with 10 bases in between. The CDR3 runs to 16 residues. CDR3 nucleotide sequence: TGTGCCAGCAGTGACTCGGGGCGAATCAGCACAGATACGCAGTATTTT. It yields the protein CASSDSGRISTDTQYF.

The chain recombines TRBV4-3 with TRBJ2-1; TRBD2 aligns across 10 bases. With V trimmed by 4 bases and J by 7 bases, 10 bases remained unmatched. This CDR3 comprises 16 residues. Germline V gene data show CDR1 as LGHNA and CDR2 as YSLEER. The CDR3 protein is CASSLSGRAVWNEQFF. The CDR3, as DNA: TGCGCCAGCAGCCTGAGCGGGAGGGCCGTTTGGAATGAGCAGTTCTTC.